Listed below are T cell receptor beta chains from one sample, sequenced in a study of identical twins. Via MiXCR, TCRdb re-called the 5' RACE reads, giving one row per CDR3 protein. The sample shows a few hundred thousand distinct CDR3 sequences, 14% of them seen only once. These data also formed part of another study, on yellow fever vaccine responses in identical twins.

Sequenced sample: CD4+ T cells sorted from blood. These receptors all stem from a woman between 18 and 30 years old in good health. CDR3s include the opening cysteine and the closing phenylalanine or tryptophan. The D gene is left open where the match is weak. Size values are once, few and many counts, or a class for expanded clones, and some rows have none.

CDR3aa: CSARDRAFRSYNEQFF
CDR3nt: TGCAGTGCTAGAGATCGGGCCTTCCGCTCCTACAATGAGCAGTTCTTC
d_gene: -
abundance: few
j_gene: TRBJ2-1
v_gene: TRBV20-1

CDR3aa: CASSAPGKVGTEAFF
CDR3nt: TGTGCCAGCAGTGCCCCAGGGAAGGTGGGGACTGAAGCTTTCTTT
d_gene: -
abundance: few
j_gene: TRBJ1-1
v_gene: TRBV25-1

CDR3aa: CSPRESGANVLTF
CDR3nt: TGCAGTCCCAGGGAATCTGGGGCCAACGTCCTGACTTTC
d_gene: -
abundance: many
j_gene: TRBJ2-6
v_gene: TRBV20-1

CDR3aa: CAISHDRGTNEKLFF
CDR3nt: TGTGCCATCAGCCATGACAGGGGGACTAATGAAAAACTGTTTTTT
d_gene: TRBD1
abundance: few
j_gene: TRBJ1-4
v_gene: TRBV10-3

CDR3aa: CASSRGQLSSNQPQHF
CDR3nt: TGTGCCAGCAGCCGGGGACAGCTCTCTAGCAATCAGCCCCAGCATTTT
d_gene: TRBD1
abundance: many
j_gene: TRBJ1-5
v_gene: TRBV12-3/TRBV12-4

CDR3aa: CASSPPGAAKNIQYF
CDR3nt: TGTGCCAGCTCACCCCCCGGAGCCGCCAAAAACATTCAGTACTTC
d_gene: -
abundance: few
j_gene: TRBJ2-4
v_gene: TRBV18

CDR3aa: CASSLGEMNEQFF
CDR3nt: TGCGCCAGCAGCTTGGGGGAAATGAATGAGCAGTTCTTC
d_gene: -
abundance: few
j_gene: TRBJ2-1
v_gene: TRBV5-1

CDR3aa: CSARGQGGPESPLHF
CDR3nt: TGCAGTGCTAGGGGACAGGGCGGACCCGAATCACCCCTCCACTTT
d_gene: TRBD1
abundance: few
j_gene: TRBJ1-6
v_gene: TRBV20-1

CDR3aa: CASSSGLAGWADTQYF
CDR3nt: TGTGCCAGCAGTTCCGGACTAGCGGGTTGGGCAGATACGCAGTATTTT
d_gene: TRBD2
abundance: -
j_gene: TRBJ2-3
v_gene: TRBV6-5

CDR3aa: CASSIFGGSGEQYF
CDR3nt: TGTGCCAGTAGTATATTTGGGGGATCGGGCGAGCAGTACTTC
d_gene: -
abundance: -
j_gene: TRBJ2-7
v_gene: TRBV19

CDR3aa: CASSQRGWETQYF
CDR3nt: TGTGCCAGCAGCCAAAGGGGTTGGGAGACCCAGTACTTC
d_gene: -
abundance: few
j_gene: TRBJ2-5
v_gene: TRBV3-1

CDR3aa: CASSADRRGLGTDTQYF
CDR3nt: TGTGCCAGCAGTGCAGATAGAAGGGGGCTTGGCACAGATACGCAGTATTTT
d_gene: TRBD1
abundance: many
j_gene: TRBJ2-3
v_gene: TRBV4-2

CDR3aa: CASSPILGGNTGELFF
CDR3nt: TGTGCCAGCAGTCCCATTTTGGGGGGCAACACCGGGGAGCTGTTTTTT
d_gene: -
abundance: many
j_gene: TRBJ2-2
v_gene: TRBV27

CDR3aa: CSVEVSSYEQYF
CDR3nt: TGCAGCGTTGAAGTTAGCTCCTACGAGCAGTACTTC
d_gene: -
abundance: many
j_gene: TRBJ2-7
v_gene: TRBV29-1

CDR3aa: CASSYTGLAGGWQETQYF
CDR3nt: TGTGCCAGCAGCTATACGGGACTAGCGGGAGGATGGCAGGAGACCCAGTACTTC
d_gene: TRBD2
abundance: -
j_gene: TRBJ2-5
v_gene: TRBV5-6

CDR3aa: CSARDSGTGDEQYF
CDR3nt: TGCAGTGCTAGAGACTCCGGGACAGGGGACGAGCAGTACTTC
d_gene: TRBD1
abundance: many
j_gene: TRBJ2-7
v_gene: TRBV20-1

CDR3aa: CSAPGDVSYNEQFF
CDR3nt: TGCAGTGCCCCAGGGGATGTCTCCTACAATGAGCAGTTCTTC
d_gene: -
abundance: few
j_gene: TRBJ2-1
v_gene: TRBV20-1

CDR3aa: CASSTGTKRTQYF
CDR3nt: TGTGCCAGCAGCACCGGGACTAAGCGTACCCAGTACTTC
d_gene: TRBD2
abundance: -
j_gene: TRBJ2-5
v_gene: TRBV7-2

CDR3aa: CASSFGGPNYGYTF
CDR3nt: TGTGCCAGCAGTTTCGGGGGGCCGAACTATGGCTACACCTTC
d_gene: -
abundance: -
j_gene: TRBJ1-2
v_gene: TRBV12-3/TRBV12-4

CDR3aa: CASSQTRLGPQHF
CDR3nt: TGTGCCAGCAGTCAAACTCGGCTGGGACCCCAGCATTTT
d_gene: -
abundance: -
j_gene: TRBJ1-5
v_gene: TRBV12-3/TRBV12-4

CDR3aa: CASSLEGGAYEQYF
CDR3nt: TGTGCCAGCAGCTTAGAGGGGGGCGCCTACGAGCAGTACTTC
d_gene: -
abundance: -
j_gene: TRBJ2-7
v_gene: TRBV7-8

CDR3aa: CASSLENSQETQYF
CDR3nt: TGTGCCAGCAGTTTAGAGAACAGCCAAGAGACCCAGTACTTC
d_gene: -
abundance: few
j_gene: TRBJ2-5
v_gene: TRBV12-3/TRBV12-4

CDR3aa: CANTLAGDFEQYF
CDR3nt: TGTGCCAACACCCTAGCGGGGGACTTCGAGCAGTACTTC
d_gene: TRBD2
abundance: -
j_gene: TRBJ2-7
v_gene: TRBV12-3/TRBV12-4

CDR3aa: CASSEWRGRYEQYF
CDR3nt: TGCGCCAGCAGTGAGTGGCGGGGGAGGTACGAGCAGTACTTC
d_gene: TRBD2
abundance: -
j_gene: TRBJ2-7
v_gene: TRBV10-2

CDR3aa: CASSQARVGTDTQYF
CDR3nt: TGTGCCAGCAGCCAAGCGCGGGTCGGCACAGATACGCAGTATTTT
d_gene: -
abundance: few
j_gene: TRBJ2-3
v_gene: TRBV4-2

CDR3aa: CASSGDRGLVDTQYF
CDR3nt: TGTGCCAGCAGTGGGGACAGGGGGCTGGTAGATACGCAGTATTTT
d_gene: TRBD1
abundance: few
j_gene: TRBJ2-3
v_gene: TRBV25-1

CDR3aa: CSARRLVGTTGPSGANVLTF
CDR3nt: TGCAGTGCTAGAAGATTAGTCGGGACCACGGGGCCCTCTGGGGCCAACGTCCTGACTTTC
d_gene: -
abundance: -
j_gene: TRBJ2-6
v_gene: TRBV20-1

CDR3aa: CASSQGAASYEQYF
CDR3nt: TGCGCCAGCAGCCAAGGGGCAGCCTCCTACGAGCAGTACTTC
d_gene: -
abundance: few
j_gene: TRBJ2-7
v_gene: TRBV4-3

CDR3aa: CASSQPVLATQETQYF
CDR3nt: TGTGCCAGCAGCCAACCTGTACTAGCGACCCAAGAGACCCAGTACTTC
d_gene: TRBD2
abundance: few
j_gene: TRBJ2-5
v_gene: TRBV7-9

CDR3aa: CSARDPSGADTQYF
CDR3nt: TGCAGTGCTAGAGATCCTAGTGGCGCAGATACGCAGTATTTT
d_gene: -
abundance: few
j_gene: TRBJ2-3
v_gene: TRBV20-1

CDR3aa: CSLNLPSEDTQYF
CDR3nt: TGCAGTCTCAACCTCCCTAGCGAGGATACGCAGTATTTT
d_gene: -
abundance: few
j_gene: TRBJ2-3
v_gene: TRBV20-1

CDR3aa: CASSLTGAGGGWETQYF
CDR3nt: TGTGCCAGCAGCCTAACAGGTGCAGGGGGCGGTTGGGAGACCCAGTACTTC
d_gene: TRBD1
abundance: -
j_gene: TRBJ2-5
v_gene: TRBV9

CDR3aa: CASSLAGLAATDTQYF
CDR3nt: TGTGCCAGCAGCTTGGCGGGACTAGCGGCCACAGATACGCAGTATTTT
d_gene: TRBD2
abundance: few
j_gene: TRBJ2-3
v_gene: TRBV5-6

CDR3aa: CASTRFRNTEAFF
CDR3nt: TGTGCCAGCACGCGATTCCGGAACACTGAAGCTTTCTTT
d_gene: -
abundance: few
j_gene: TRBJ1-1
v_gene: TRBV6-1

CDR3aa: CSASLSGRAQETQYF
CDR3nt: TGCAGTGCTAGCCTTAGCGGGAGGGCTCAAGAGACCCAGTACTTC
d_gene: TRBD2
abundance: -
j_gene: TRBJ2-5
v_gene: TRBV20-1

CDR3aa: CAMTSGRDNEQFF
CDR3nt: TGTGCCATGACTAGCGGGAGGGACAATGAGCAGTTCTTC
d_gene: TRBD2
abundance: few
j_gene: TRBJ2-1
v_gene: TRBV10-3

CDR3aa: CASSLPSSPLHF
CDR3nt: TGTGCCAGCAGTTTACCGAGTTCACCCCTCCACTTT
d_gene: -
abundance: many
j_gene: TRBJ1-6
v_gene: TRBV12-3/TRBV12-4

CDR3aa: CAIKASGDSTDTQYF
CDR3nt: TGTGCCATCAAGGCTAGCGGGGACAGCACAGATACGCAGTATTTT
d_gene: TRBD2
abundance: few
j_gene: TRBJ2-3
v_gene: TRBV10-3

CDR3aa: CATSDLSRPEGLDTQYF
CDR3nt: TGTGCCACCAGTGATTTGTCGAGACCCGAGGGATTAGATACGCAGTATTTT
d_gene: -
abundance: -
j_gene: TRBJ2-3
v_gene: TRBV24-1

CDR3aa: CASSYRTSGKTDTQYF
CDR3nt: TGTGCCAGCAGCTACCGGACTAGCGGAAAAACAGATACGCAGTATTTT
d_gene: TRBD2
abundance: few
j_gene: TRBJ2-3
v_gene: TRBV3-1

CDR3aa: CATSREGINTEAFF
CDR3nt: TGTGCCACCAGCAGGGAGGGGATAAACACTGAAGCTTTCTTT
d_gene: -
abundance: few
j_gene: TRBJ1-1
v_gene: TRBV15

CDR3aa: CATSRALAGGNEQFF
CDR3nt: TGTGCCACCAGCAGAGCACTAGCGGGAGGCAATGAGCAGTTCTTC
d_gene: TRBD2
abundance: -
j_gene: TRBJ2-1
v_gene: TRBV15

CDR3aa: CASSEQGDTGELFF
CDR3nt: TGCGCCAGCAGTGAACAGGGGGACACCGGGGAGCTGTTTTTT
d_gene: TRBD1
abundance: few
j_gene: TRBJ2-2
v_gene: TRBV10-2

CDR3aa: CASSRQQGTDTQYF
CDR3nt: TGTGCCAGCAGCCGACAACAGGGCACAGATACGCAGTATTTT
d_gene: -
abundance: -
j_gene: TRBJ2-3
v_gene: TRBV7-2

CDR3aa: CASSYRDNQETQYF
CDR3nt: TGTGCCAGCAGTTACCGGGATAATCAAGAGACCCAGTACTTC
d_gene: -
abundance: -
j_gene: TRBJ2-5
v_gene: TRBV6-5

CDR3aa: CATSDFFGASSYNEQFF
CDR3nt: TGTGCCACCAGTGATTTCTTTGGGGCGAGCTCCTACAATGAGCAGTTCTTC
d_gene: -
abundance: -
j_gene: TRBJ2-1
v_gene: TRBV24-1

CDR3aa: CASSQTAGRDTGELFF
CDR3nt: TGTGCCAGCAGCCAAACAGCGGGGCGGGACACCGGGGAGCTGTTTTTT
d_gene: TRBD2
abundance: few
j_gene: TRBJ2-2
v_gene: TRBV3-1

CDR3aa: CATSRVVGRASEAFF
CDR3nt: TGTGCCACCTCCAGGGTGGTGGGGCGAGCGTCTGAAGCTTTCTTT
d_gene: -
abundance: -
j_gene: TRBJ1-1
v_gene: TRBV15

CDR3aa: CASSYKGQGSYEQYF
CDR3nt: TGTGCCAGCAGTTACAAGGGACAGGGTTCCTACGAGCAGTACTTC
d_gene: TRBD1
abundance: -
j_gene: TRBJ2-7
v_gene: TRBV6-5

CDR3aa: CASSRTSGNSNEQFF
CDR3nt: TGTGCTAGCAGTCGGACTAGCGGGAATAGTAATGAGCAGTTCTTC
d_gene: TRBD2
abundance: -
j_gene: TRBJ2-1
v_gene: TRBV7-7

CDR3aa: CASAKGTSVVYEQYF
CDR3nt: TGTGCCAGCGCGAAAGGGACTAGCGTTGTTTACGAGCAGTACTTC
d_gene: TRBD2
abundance: few
j_gene: TRBJ2-7
v_gene: TRBV28

CDR3aa: CASTLLAGSTGELFF
CDR3nt: TGTGCCAGCACCCTACTAGCGGGAAGCACCGGGGAGCTGTTTTTT
d_gene: TRBD2
abundance: -
j_gene: TRBJ2-2
v_gene: TRBV12-3/TRBV12-4

CDR3aa: CSVARLTGNTEAFF
CDR3nt: TGCAGCGTTGCCCGCCTCACAGGGAACACTGAAGCTTTCTTT
d_gene: -
abundance: -
j_gene: TRBJ1-1
v_gene: TRBV29-1

CDR3aa: CSARVENSRNTGELFF
CDR3nt: TGCAGTGCTAGAGTGGAGAATAGCAGAAACACCGGGGAGCTGTTTTTT
d_gene: -
abundance: few
j_gene: TRBJ2-2
v_gene: TRBV20-1

CDR3aa: CASSAYSGTSTEQFF
CDR3nt: TGCGCCAGCAGCGCGTACTCCGGGACTAGCACTGAGCAGTTCTTC
d_gene: TRBD2
abundance: few
j_gene: TRBJ2-1
v_gene: TRBV5-1

CDR3aa: CASRMGTSGSPDTQYF
CDR3nt: TGCGCCAGCAGGATGGGGACTAGCGGGTCCCCAGATACGCAGTATTTT
d_gene: TRBD2
abundance: once
j_gene: TRBJ2-3
v_gene: TRBV4-3

CDR3aa: CASRPPSGGNTQYF
CDR3nt: TGTGCCAGCAGACCGCCTAGCGGGGGCAATACGCAGTATTTT
d_gene: TRBD2
abundance: few
j_gene: TRBJ2-3
v_gene: TRBV6-1

CDR3aa: CASSTLGGSGANVLTF
CDR3nt: TGCGCCAGCAGCACCCTGGGGGGCTCTGGGGCCAACGTCCTGACTTTC
d_gene: -
abundance: -
j_gene: TRBJ2-6
v_gene: TRBV5-1

CDR3aa: CASSVEWERGEQYF
CDR3nt: TGTGCCAGCAGCGTAGAGTGGGAGCGGGGCGAGCAGTACTTC
d_gene: TRBD2
abundance: -
j_gene: TRBJ2-7
v_gene: TRBV9

CDR3aa: CASSFSHREGSPLHF
CDR3nt: TGTGCCAGCAGCTTCTCCCACAGGGAGGGTTCACCCCTCCACTTT
d_gene: -
abundance: -
j_gene: TRBJ1-6
v_gene: TRBV7-8